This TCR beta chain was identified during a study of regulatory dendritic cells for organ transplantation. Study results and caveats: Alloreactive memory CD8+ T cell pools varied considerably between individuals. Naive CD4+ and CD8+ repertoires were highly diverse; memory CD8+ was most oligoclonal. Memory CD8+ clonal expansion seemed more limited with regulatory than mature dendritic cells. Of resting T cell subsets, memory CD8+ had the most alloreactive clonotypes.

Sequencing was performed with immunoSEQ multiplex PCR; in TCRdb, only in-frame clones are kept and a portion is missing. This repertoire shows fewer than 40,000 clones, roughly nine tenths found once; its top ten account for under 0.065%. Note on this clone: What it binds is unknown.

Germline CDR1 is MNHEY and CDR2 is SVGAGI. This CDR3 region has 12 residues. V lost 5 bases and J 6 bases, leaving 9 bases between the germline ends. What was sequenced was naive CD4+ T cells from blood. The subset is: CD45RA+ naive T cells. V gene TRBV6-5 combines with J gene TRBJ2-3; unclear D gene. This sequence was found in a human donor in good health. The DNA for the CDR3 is TGTGCCAGCAGTCCCGCTCCGGATACGCAGTATTTT. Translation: CASSPAPDTQYF.